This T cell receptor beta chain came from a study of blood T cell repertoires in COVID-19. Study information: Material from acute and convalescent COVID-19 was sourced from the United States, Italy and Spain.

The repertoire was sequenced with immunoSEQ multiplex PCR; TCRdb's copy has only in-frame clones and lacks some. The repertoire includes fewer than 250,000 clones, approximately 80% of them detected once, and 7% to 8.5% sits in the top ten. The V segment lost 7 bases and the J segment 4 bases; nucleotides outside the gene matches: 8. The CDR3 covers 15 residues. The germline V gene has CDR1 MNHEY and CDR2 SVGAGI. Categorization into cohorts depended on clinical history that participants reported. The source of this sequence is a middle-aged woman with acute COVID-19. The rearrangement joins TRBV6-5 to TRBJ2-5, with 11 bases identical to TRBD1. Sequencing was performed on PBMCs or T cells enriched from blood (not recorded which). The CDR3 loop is CASISRTGGGETQYF. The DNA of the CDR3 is TGTGCCAGCATCAGCCGGACAGGGGGCGGAGAGACCCAGTACTTC.